This is a list of T cell receptor beta chains from one sample in a study of blood T cell repertoires in COVID-19. This table comes from immunoSEQ multiplex PCR, and its TCRdb copy is limited to in-frame clones, with some not included. The table shows 120,000 or so clones, with around four fifths occurring only once. The sequenced sample consisted of peripheral blood. These TCRs come from a man older than 75 with active or convalescent COVID-19. The CDR3 runs from the conserved cysteine through the conserved F or W. The D gene is left open where the match is weak. Rows may omit the clone size; those that give it use once, few, many or a size class.

clone_size d_call j_call v_call cdr3_aa cdr3_nt
once TRBD1 TRBJ1-2 TRBV5-1 CASSLTGTGGNGYTF TGCGCCAGCAGCTTGACCGGGACAGGGGGAAATGGCTACACCTTC
. TRBD2 TRBJ2-1 TRBV7-8 CASSLAEGSSGGARNEQFF TGTGCCAGCAGCTTAGCCGAAGGTTCTAGCGGGGGGGCTCGGAATGAGCAGTTCTTC
. . TRBJ2-7 TRBV5-4 CASSLGGEQYF TGTGCCAGCAGCCTAGGGGGCGAGCAGTACTTC
. TRBD1 TRBJ2-2 TRBV7-9 CASSPGQGFGELFF TGTGCCAGCAGCCCCGGACAGGGGTTCGGGGAGCTGTTTTTT
. . TRBJ2-5 TRBV7-9 CASSPGQGGGETQYF TGTGCCAGCAGCCCTGGACAGGGAGGGGGAGAGACCCAGTACTTC
. . TRBJ1-4 TRBV5-1 CASSLPNSASDEKLFF TGCGCCAGCAGCTTACCAAACAGTGCGTCTGATGAAAAACTGTTTTTT
. . TRBJ2-3 TRBV7-9 CASSSLTSTLTPDTQYF TGTGCCAGCAGCTCGCTTACTAGTACGCTTACGCCAGATACGCAGTATTTT
once TRBD2 TRBJ2-5 TRBV9 CASSVDWTSGRETQYF TGTGCCAGCAGCGTAGACTGGACTAGCGGCCGAGAGACCCAGTACTTC
. . TRBJ2-7 TRBV29-1 CSVGGDPYEQYF TGCAGCGTTGGCGGGGACCCCTACGAGCAGTACTTC
. TRBD1 TRBJ1-2 TRBV28 CASSSYVGTGGAVDYGYTF TGTGCCAGCAGTTCTTATGTGGGGACAGGGGGGGCAGTGGACTATGGCTACACCTTC
. . TRBJ2-7 TRBV18 CASSPGLGKHEGVEQYF TGTGCCAGCTCACCCGGATTAGGTAAACACGAGGGTGTGGAGCAGTACTTC
. . TRBJ1-3 TRBV5-6 CASSLTHGSSSGNTIYF TGTGCCAGCAGCTTGACACATGGCTCCAGCTCTGGAAACACCATATATTTT
. TRBD2 TRBJ2-3 TRBV10-3 CAISYGRGGPDTQYF TGTGCCATCTCTTACGGACGGGGGGGTCCAGATACGCAGTATTTT
. TRBD1 TRBJ1-1 TRBV9 CASSEGDRREAFF TGTGCCAGCAGTGAGGGGGACAGGAGAGAAGCTTTCTTT
. . TRBJ2-7 TRBV28 CASTRRSYEQYF TGTGCCAGTACGCGGCGCTCCTACGAGCAGTACTTC